Included here is one TCR beta chain sequence, with context. The antigen remains unidentified. The record originates from a study of CD8 T cells in ankylosing spondylitis. Study outcomes and limitations: Characteristic, it appeared, of ankylosing spondylitis blood was a TCR beta motif of about eight highly homologous variants.

TCRdb re-derived calls from the 5' RACE reads in MiXCR, one entry per CDR3 protein. The sample shows approximately 540,000 distinct CDR3 sequences, 10% to 15% of them seen only once. The V and J ends lost 3 bases and 7 bases, in that order; junction bases with no gene match: 4. From germline, CDR1 is SGHDT and CDR2 YYEEEE. The CDR3 is made up of 15 amino acids. The rearrangement links TRBV5-6 to TRBJ2-1, with 13 bases identical to TRBD2. Material for sequencing was blood, either unsorted or a sorted T cell fraction (not recorded which). The sequence came from a male donor with ankylosing spondylitis. CDR3 DNA sequence: TGTGCCAGCAGCTCACTGACTAGCGGGAGGAATGAGCAGTTCTTC. Translated: CASSSLTSGRNEQFF.